These 17 T cell receptor beta chains were sequenced from one sample in a study of beta chain features in type 1 diabetes. These receptors lack a known antigen. Investigators reverse transcribed all isolated RNA, so they sequenced expressed TCRB transcripts. The repertoire was sequenced with immunoSEQ multiplex PCR; TCRdb's copy has only in-frame clones and lacks some. This table holds under 300,000 clones, 11% to 15% found once. Study results and caveats: In every one of the four CD4+ subsets, TCRB CDR3s were moderately but significantly shorter in Type 1 diabetes patients.

Sequencing used naive CD4+ T cells from blood. These receptor sequences come from a man aged 30 to 39 with type 1 diabetes.

The chain carries TRBV11-3 and TRBJ2-1; 9 bases map to TRBD1. V dropped 6 bases and J dropped 5; count of bases not matched to a gene: 8. Germline V gene lookup returns CDR1 SGHNT and CDR2 YENEEA. CDR3 length equals 15 residues. The chain's CDR3 is CASSVRDRADNEQFF. The CDR3 bases are TGTGCCAGCAGTGTCAGGGACAGGGCCGACAATGAGCAGTTCTTC.

This clone was counted between two and nine times. The chain links TRBV18 to TRBJ2-2, with D possibly TRBD1 on 5 matching bases. Trimming removed 2 bases at V and 1 base at J, with 11 bases between. The CDR3 is 16 residues long. The germline V gene has CDR1 KGHSH and CDR2 LQKENI. The CDR3 sequence is CASSPASRVNTGELFF. The CDR3 nucleotides read TGTGCCAGCTCACCAGCTTCCAGGGTGAACACCGGGGAGCTGTTTTTT. The full variable domain, completed using reference TRBV18 and TRBJ2-2, is NAGVMQNPRHLVRRRGQEARLRCSPMKGHSHVYWYRQLPEEGLKFMVYLQKENIIDESGMPKERFSAEFPKEGPSILRIQQVVRGDSAAYFCASSPASRVNTGELFFGEGSRLTVL.

This clone appeared a few times. The rearrangement links TRBV7-2 to TRBJ1-6; TRBD1 matches at 10 bases. Per the germline V gene, CDR1 is SGHTA and CDR2 is FQGNSA. The CDR3 has 17 residues. Trimming removed 1 base from V and 6 bases from J; junction bases left unmatched: 6. The CDR3 DNA is TGTGCCAGCAGCTTAGGAGACAGGGGGCGGCTTAATTCACCCCTCCACTTT. Protein sequence: CASSLGDRGRLNSPLHF.

This clone was detected a few times. The CDR3 DNA follows: TGTGCCACCAGCAGAGCTGACAGGGGAGGTAGGACCCAGTACTTC. It specifies CATSRADRGGRTQYF. The genes are TRBV15 and TRBJ2-5, with 8 bases aligning to TRBD1. This CDR3 region has 15 residues. V shed 1 base and J 7 bases; nucleotides not matched to a gene: 8. The V gene's germline CDR1 is LNHNV and CDR2 YYDKDF (reference sequence).

V is TRBV4-1 and J is TRBJ1-5, with TRBD1 as a possible D gene (6 bases). This CDR3 is built from 14 residues. The V end was cut by 3 bases, the J end by 8 bases, with 14 bases between. Germline CDR1 is MGHRA and CDR2 is YSYEKL. DNA for the CDR3: TGCGCCAGCAGCCAGCCTGAGGGGGATAAGCCCCAGCATTTT. Translated: CASSQPEGDKPQHF.

This rearrangement joins TRBV11-2 to TRBJ2-3; 10 bases agree with TRBD2. Trimming took 1 base from V and 0 from J; bases not matched to a gene: 7. Looked up from germline, CDR1 is SGHAT and CDR2 is FQNNGV. CDR3 length equals 18 residues. The CDR3 region is CASSLARVAGGSTDTQYF. Here the CDR3 DNA reads TGTGCCAGCAGCTTAGCTCGGGTAGCGGGAGGTAGCACAGATACGCAGTATTTT.

This clone was counted between two and nine times. The J gene is TRBJ1-1, the V gene TRBV29-1; D not certain. Germline V gene lookup returns CDR1 SQVTM and CDR2 ANQGSEA. The V gene lost 4 bases and the J gene lost 0 bases, with 6 bases spanning the gap. The CDR3 is 12 amino acids. CDR3 DNA sequence: TGCAGCGTTGGAGTGATGAACACTGAAGCTTTCTTT. Protein product: CSVGVMNTEAFF.

The chain is built from TRBV11-3 and TRBJ1-5; the D is unclear. The V gene lost 1 base and the J gene lost 7 bases, with 8 bases spanning the gap. The CDR3 has 13 residues. Germline CDR1 reads SGHNT; CDR2 reads YENEEA. The CDR3 region has the DNA TGTGCCAGCAGCTTAGTGGAGGGCCAGCCCCAGCATTTT. Translated: CASSLVEGQPQHF.

The rearrangement joins TRBV9 to TRBJ1-6; D ambiguous. CDR1 and CDR2 (germline): SGDLS, YYNGEE. This CDR3 comprises 15 residues. V was clipped by 0 bases and J by 6 bases, with 10 bases between them. The chain's CDR3 is CASSVAQAPNSPLHF. The CDR3 region has the DNA TGTGCCAGCAGCGTAGCGCAGGCTCCTAATTCACCCCTCCACTTT.

The chain employs TRBV25-1 and TRBJ2-1, with D perhaps TRBD1 (6 bases). Trimming took 1 base from V and 4 from J, leaving 14 bases between them. Germline loops: CDR1 MGHDK, CDR2 SYGVNS. The CDR3 sequence is 16 residues long. This CDR3 reads CASSESGQGPYNEQFF. CDR3 coding DNA: TGTGCCAGCAGTGAATCTGGTCAGGGGCCATACAATGAGCAGTTCTTC.

This clone was picked up a small number of times. This chain connects TRBV11-1 to TRBJ2-7, with 9 nucleotides matching TRBD2. The CDR3 is 15 amino acids. Trimming took 7 bases from V and 6 from J; bases not matched to a gene: 13. Germline CDR1 reads SGHAT; CDR2 reads FQDESV (reference sequence). DNA for the CDR3: TGTGCCAGCACCCTATTGACTAGCGGATCGGGCGAGCAGTACTTC. It encodes CASTLLTSGSGEQYF.

The chain couples TRBV29-1 to TRBJ2-5; possibly TRBD1 for D (6 bases). Germline V gene sequence: CDR1 SQVTM, CDR2 ANQGSEA. Trimming pared 6 bases from V and 7 bases from J, leaving 21 bases between. This CDR3 is 14 amino acids long. The chain's CDR3 is CSVAPLQGRGTQYF. Written as DNA, the CDR3 is TGCAGCGTGGCCCCCCTACAGGGACGCGGGACCCAGTACTTC.

V usage is TRBV4-2 and J usage is TRBJ2-7; TRBD1 is a possible D gene (5 bases). CDR1 is LGHNA, CDR2 YNFKEQ, per germline. This CDR3 has 15 amino acids. V was shortened by 1 base and J by 2 bases, with 12 bases between the two germline ends. As DNA, the CDR3 is TGTGCCAGCAGCCAAGCAAATGGGGCCACCTACGAGCAGTACTTC. It specifies CASSQANGATYEQYF.

This clone occurred a few times. V usage is TRBV2 and J usage is TRBJ1-1; the D gene is possibly TRBD1 (6 bases). This CDR3 spans 12 amino acids. Trimming removed 5 bases at V and 11 bases at J, with 15 bases between. The germline CDR1 and CDR2 sequences are SNHLY and FYNNEI. CDR3 loop: CASSLTGNPAFF. In nucleotides, the CDR3 is TGTGCCAGCAGTTTAACAGGGAATCCGGCTTTCTTT. The variable domain in full, completed from reference TRBV2 and TRBJ1-1, reads EPEVTQTPSHQVTQMGQEVILRCVPISNHLYFYWYRQILGQKVEFLVSFYNNEISEKSEIFDDQFSVERPDGSNFTLKIRSTKLEDSAMYFCASSLTGNPAFFGQGTRLTVV.

The gene calls are TRBV6-5 and TRBJ2-3, with D unresolved. There are 14 residues in the CDR3. Germline V gene data show CDR1 as MNHEY and CDR2 as SVGAGI. The V gene lost 11 bases and the J gene lost 2 bases, with 17 bases spanning the gap. The CDR3 DNA sequence: TGTGCCTCCTGTCGTGGCGGAACCACAGATACGCAGTATTTT. It yields the protein CASCRGGTTDTQYF.

The chain combines TRBV29-1 with TRBJ2-3; TRBD1 agrees at 7 bases. The CDR3 spans 13 residues. J was trimmed by 3 bases and V by 4 bases; bases with no gene match: 4. Per germline, CDR1 SQVTM and CDR2 ANQGSEA. CDR3 amino acids: CSVGRQGTDTQYF. In nucleotides, the CDR3 is TGCAGCGTTGGCAGACAGGGAACAGATACGCAGTATTTT.

V is TRBV5-4 and J is TRBJ2-7; D is possibly TRBD2 (5 bases). CDR3 length: 13 amino acids. Trimming cost V 0 bases and J 4 bases, with 8 bases left between them. Germline loops: CDR1 SGHNT, CDR2 YYREEE (reference sequence). The CDR3 protein is CASSLAGVYEQYF. The CDR3 coding sequence is TGTGCCAGCAGCTTGGCCGGGGTTTACGAGCAGTACTTC.